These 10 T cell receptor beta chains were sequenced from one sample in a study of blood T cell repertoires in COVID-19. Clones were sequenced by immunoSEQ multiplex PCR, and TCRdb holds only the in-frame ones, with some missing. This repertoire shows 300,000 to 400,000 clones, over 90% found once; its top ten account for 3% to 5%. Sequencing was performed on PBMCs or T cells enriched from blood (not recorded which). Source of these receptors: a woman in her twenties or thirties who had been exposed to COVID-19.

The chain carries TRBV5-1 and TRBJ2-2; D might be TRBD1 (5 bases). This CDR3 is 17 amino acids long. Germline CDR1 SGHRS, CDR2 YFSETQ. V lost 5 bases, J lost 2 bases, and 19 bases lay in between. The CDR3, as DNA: TGCGCCAGCAGAACGGCTTCAGGGAAGAGAAACACCGGGGAGCTGTTTTTT. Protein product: CASRTASGKRNTGELFF.

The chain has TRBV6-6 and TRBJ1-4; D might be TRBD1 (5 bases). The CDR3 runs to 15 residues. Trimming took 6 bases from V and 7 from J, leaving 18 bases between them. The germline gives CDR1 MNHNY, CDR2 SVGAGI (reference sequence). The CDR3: CASSISPGSGEKLFF. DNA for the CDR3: TGTGCCAGCAGCATCTCTCCAGGGTCGGGTGAAAAACTGTTTTTT.

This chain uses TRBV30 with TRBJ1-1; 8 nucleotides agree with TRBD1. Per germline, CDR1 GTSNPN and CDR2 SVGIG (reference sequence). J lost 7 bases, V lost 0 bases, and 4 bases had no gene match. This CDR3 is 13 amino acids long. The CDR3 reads CAWSVQQGGEAFF. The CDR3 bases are TGTGCCTGGAGTGTACAACAGGGGGGTGAAGCTTTCTTT. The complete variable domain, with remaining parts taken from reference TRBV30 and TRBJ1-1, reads SQTIHQWPATLVQPVGSPLSLECTVEGTSNPNLYWYRQAAGRGLQLLFYSVGIGQISSEVPQNLSASRPQDRQFILSSKKLLLSDSGFYLCAWSVQQGGEAFFGQGTRLTVV.

The CDR3 DNA reads TGTGCCAGCAGTGAGGACACAGATACGCAGTATTTT. Its protein product is CASSEDTDTQYF. The chain is built from TRBV9 and TRBJ2-3; no clear D. V shed 5 bases and J shed 2 bases, with 6 bases lying between them. The CDR3 length is 12 residues. CDR1 and CDR2 from the germline V gene are SGDLS and YYNGEE.

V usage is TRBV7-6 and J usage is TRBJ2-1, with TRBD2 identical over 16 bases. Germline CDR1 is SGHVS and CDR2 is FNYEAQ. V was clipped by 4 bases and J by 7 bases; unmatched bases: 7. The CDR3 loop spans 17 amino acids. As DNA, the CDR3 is TGTGCCAGCAGCTCCGGGACTAGCGGGGGGGCTCGAAATGAGCAGTTCTTC. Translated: CASSSGTSGGARNEQFF.

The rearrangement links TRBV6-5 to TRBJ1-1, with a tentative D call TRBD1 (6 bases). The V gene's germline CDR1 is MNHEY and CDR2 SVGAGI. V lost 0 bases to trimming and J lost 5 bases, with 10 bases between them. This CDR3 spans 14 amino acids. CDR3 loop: CASSYSRRGTEAFF. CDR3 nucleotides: TGTGCCAGCAGTTACTCCCGCAGGGGAACTGAAGCTTTCTTT.

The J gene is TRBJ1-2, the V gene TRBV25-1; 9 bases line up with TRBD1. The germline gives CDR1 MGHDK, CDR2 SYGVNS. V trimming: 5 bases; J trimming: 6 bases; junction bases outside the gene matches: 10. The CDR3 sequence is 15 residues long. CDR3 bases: TGTGCCAGCAGTTTCAGCCGGGACAGGGTTAATGGCTACACCTTC. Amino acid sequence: CASSFSRDRVNGYTF.

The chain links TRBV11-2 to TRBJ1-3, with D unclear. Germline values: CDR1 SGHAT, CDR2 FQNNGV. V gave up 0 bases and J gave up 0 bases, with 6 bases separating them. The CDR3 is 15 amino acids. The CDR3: CASSLDPSSGNTIYF. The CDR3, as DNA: TGTGCCAGCAGCTTAGATCCGAGCTCTGGAAACACCATATATTTT.

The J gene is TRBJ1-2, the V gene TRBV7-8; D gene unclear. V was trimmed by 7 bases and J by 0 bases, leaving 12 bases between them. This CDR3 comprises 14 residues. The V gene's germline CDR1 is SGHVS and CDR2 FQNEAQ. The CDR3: CASTMGATNYGYTF. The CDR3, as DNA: TGTGCCAGCACCATGGGAGCGACTAACTATGGCTACACCTTC.

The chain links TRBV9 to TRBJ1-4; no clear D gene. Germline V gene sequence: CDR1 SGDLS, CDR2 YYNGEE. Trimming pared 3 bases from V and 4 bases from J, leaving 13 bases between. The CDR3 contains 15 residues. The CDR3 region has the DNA TGTGCCAGCAGCGATGGACTGACGAATAATGAAAAACTGTTTTTT. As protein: CASSDGLTNNEKLFF.